A selection of T cell receptor beta chains follows, all from one sample in a study of blood T cell repertoires in COVID-19. Repertoires were generated with immunoSEQ multiplex PCR, while TCRdb's copy carries only in-frame clones and drops some. Seen here are some 180,000 clones, roughly 80% observed once, and the top ten hold roughly 11%. Sequencing was done on a sample of peripheral blood. The receptor source for this set is a woman aged 40 to 50 with COVID-19, enrolled during active disease. Both conserved end residues are part of each CDR3. The D gene is left open where the match is weak. Rows give clone size only sometimes, using once, few, many, or a class for an expanded clone.

V gene,clone size,J gene,D gene,CDR3 DNA,CDR3 protein
TRBV7-9,-,TRBJ1-5,-,TGTGCCAGCAGCTCATCAGGGGGCAATCAGCCCCAGCATTTT,CASSSSGGNQPQHF
TRBV7-7,-,TRBJ1-2,-,TGTGCTAGCATCCCATTTCCCCCAGGGAAAGAGGATGGCTACACCTTC,CASIPFPPGKEDGYTF
TRBV7-9,-,TRBJ2-7,-,TGTGCCAGCAGCTTATTAGCGTCCGAGCAGTACTTC,CASSLLASEQYF
TRBV6-6,-,TRBJ2-3,TRBD2,TGTGCCAGCAGTAACAGACTAGCGGCCGGCACAGATACGCAGTATTTT,CASSNRLAAGTDTQYF
TRBV10-1,-,TRBJ2-7,-,TGCGCCAGCAGTGATCAGGGGCCGGGTCACTACGAGCAGTACTTC,CASSDQGPGHYEQYF
TRBV19,many,TRBJ2-2,TRBD2,TGTGCCAGTAGTAGGCGGAACGGGGGGGAAGGCGGGGAGCTGTTTTTT,CASSRRNGGEGGELFF
TRBV28,once,TRBJ2-5,TRBD2,TGTGCCAGCAGTTTGGGAATCGGGAGGACACAAGAGACCCAGTACTTC,CASSLGIGRTQETQYF
TRBV7-2,-,TRBJ1-4,TRBD1,TGTGCCAGCAGCTGGGGAGGTAGGGGGCGGAATGAAAAACTGTTTTTT,CASSWGGRGRNEKLFF
TRBV24-1,-,TRBJ2-3,TRBD1,TGTGCCACCAGTGATGGACAGGGGGGAAGGGAAGATACGCAGTATTTT,CATSDGQGGREDTQYF
TRBV6-5,-,TRBJ2-1,TRBD2,TGTGCCAGCAGTCGCAGCGGGGGGGAGAACAATGAGCAGTTCTTC,CASSRSGGENNEQFF
TRBV5-8,-,TRBJ1-6,TRBD1,TGTGCCAGCAGCTTGTTACAGGGGGACCGTTCACCCCTCCACTTT,CASSLLQGDRSPLHF
TRBV9,-,TRBJ1-1,TRBD1,TGTGCCAGCAGCGGTAGGGGGTCTGGGACAGTTACTGAAGCTTTCTTT,CASSGRGSGTVTEAFF
TRBV5-5,once,TRBJ1-1,-,TGTGCCAGCAGCTTAGACTTCCCAAGGGAAGCTTTCTTT,CASSLDFPREAFF
TRBV15,-,TRBJ1-5,TRBD1,TGTGCCACTCGAGGACAGGGTTACAATCAGCCCCAGCATTTT,CATRGQGYNQPQHF
TRBV7-3,-,TRBJ2-7,-,TGTGCCAGCAGCTTAACCCCGGGTTCCTACGAGCAGTACTTC,CASSLTPGSYEQYF
TRBV3-1/TRBV3-2,-,TRBJ1-2,-,TGTGCCAGCAGCTGGGCACTAGGACCAAAAACGGATGGCTACACCTTC,CASSWALGPKTDGYTF
TRBV6-5,-,TRBJ1-6,TRBD1,TGTGCCAGCAGACACCGACAGGGGGATTCACCCCTCCACTTT,CASRHRQGDSPLHF
TRBV24-1,once,TRBJ2-7,TRBD1,TGTGCCACCAGCTGGGACAGGGGGTTTTGGGAGCAGTACTTC,CATSWDRGFWEQYF
TRBV5-4,few,TRBJ1-5,-,TGTGCCTGGTCCCAGAGGGCAGGCAATCAGCCCCAGCATTTT,CAWSQRAGNQPQHF
TRBV3-1/TRBV3-2,-,TRBJ2-7,-,TGTGCCAGCAGCCAAGTCGAGGCTGAGCAGTACTTC,CASSQVEAEQYF
TRBV2,-,TRBJ1-3,-,TGTGCCAGCAGTAGGACAGCCAGAAACACCATATATTTT,CASSRTARNTIYF
TRBV9,few,TRBJ1-6,TRBD1,TGTGCCAGCAGCGTCAGGGGGGAGAATTCACCCCTCCACTTT,CASSVRGENSPLHF
TRBV18,once,TRBJ1-1,-,TGTGCCAGCTCACCACTTTCAGGGATGAACACTGAAGCTTTCTTT,CASSPLSGMNTEAFF
TRBV3-1/TRBV3-2,-,TRBJ1-1,TRBD1,TGTGCCAGCAGCCAACCCGCTCTTTCAGGGGGGCTGAACACTGAAGCTTTCTTT,CASSQPALSGGLNTEAFF
TRBV30,-,TRBJ1-1,-,TGTGCCTGGGCACCCTCGGACACTGAAGCTTTCTTT,CAWAPSDTEAFF
TRBV7-3,once,TRBJ2-1,-,TGTGCCAGCAGCTTTTTAGCGGTCGCCTACAATGAGCAGTTCTTC,CASSFLAVAYNEQFF
TRBV19,-,TRBJ2-5,-,TGTGCCAGTAGTATAGGGGGGGTTGGAGAGACCCAGTACTTC,CASSIGGVGETQYF
TRBV9,-,TRBJ1-4,TRBD1,TGTGCCAGCAGCATCACCGGGACAGCTAATGAAAAACTGTTTTTT,CASSITGTANEKLFF
TRBV10-2,once,TRBJ2-3,-,TGCGCCAGCAGTGTAAGAGGAGATACGCAGTATTTT,CASSVRGDTQYF
TRBV6-4,once,TRBJ1-2,TRBD1,TGTGCCAGCAGTGACACAGGGGTCGAGAACTATGGCTACACCTTC,CASSDTGVENYGYTF
TRBV30,-,TRBJ2-1,-,TGTGCCTGGTCCTTGGGACTCCCCTACAATGAGCAGTTCTTC,CAWSLGLPYNEQFF
TRBV4-1,-,TRBJ2-3,TRBD2,TGCGCCAGCAGCACCTTAGCGGGAGGGAGCACAGATACGCAGTATTTT,CASSTLAGGSTDTQYF
TRBV7-9,-,TRBJ2-3,TRBD2,TGTGCCAGCAGCGCAGACCCGGGGGGGGTCACAGATACGCAGTATTTT,CASSADPGGVTDTQYF
TRBV6-5,-,TRBJ1-1,-,TGTGCCAGCAGCCAAACCCCTGGCGGTTACACTGAAGCTTTCTTT,CASSQTPGGYTEAFF
TRBV28,-,TRBJ2-2,-,TGTGCCAGCAGGCAGGGTGCCGGGGAGCTGTTTTTT,CASRQGAGELFF
TRBV19,-,TRBJ1-1,-,TGTGCCAGTAGCCACAGGGCTTCGAACACTGAAGCTTTCTTT,CASSHRASNTEAFF
TRBV3-1/TRBV3-2,-,TRBJ2-3,-,TGTGCCAGCAGCCAAGGAACAGGTGTCACAGATACGCAGTATTTT,CASSQGTGVTDTQYF
TRBV2,once,TRBJ1-1,-,TGTGCCAGCAGTGTGCAAGGACTCACGAACACTGAAGCTTTCTTT,CASSVQGLTNTEAFF
TRBV28,once,TRBJ2-7,TRBD2,TGTGCCAGCCTGCGAGGGAGGGGCACCTACGAGCAGTACTTC,CASLRGRGTYEQYF
TRBV5-8,-,TRBJ1-2,TRBD1,TGTGCCAGCAGCGGACCGGGACAGATATATGGCTACACCTTC,CASSGPGQIYGYTF
TRBV28,-,TRBJ2-5,-,TGTGCCAGCAGTTCATCCGGGAAAGGTACTCAAGAGACCCAGTACTTC,CASSSSGKGTQETQYF
TRBV6-6,-,TRBJ2-2,-,TGTGCCAGCAGACACATGACCGGGGAGCTGTTTTTT,CASRHMTGELFF
TRBV7-9,few,TRBJ1-4,TRBD1,TGTGCCAGCAGCCTGGACAGGGGAGACGAAAAACTGTTTTTT,CASSLDRGDEKLFF
TRBV13,-,TRBJ2-7,TRBD2,TGTGCCAGCAGCTCCGCCCGGGAGGGATCCTACGAGCAGTACTTC,CASSSAREGSYEQYF
TRBV4-1,-,TRBJ2-7,TRBD1,TGCGCCAGCAGCCAAGCCCTCGAGACAGGGGTAGGGGCGGTGTACTTC,CASSQALETGVGAVYF
TRBV27,-,TRBJ1-2,-,TGTGCCAGCAGTCGGACAGAGAACTATGGCTACACCTTC,CASSRTENYGYTF
TRBV3-1/TRBV3-2,-,TRBJ1-1,-,TGTGCCAGCAGCCAAGAACAGGTCCACACTGAAGCTTTCTTT,CASSQEQVHTEAFF
TRBV4-2,-,TRBJ2-7,-,TGTGCCAGCAGCCAAGAATACCCCGGGGTGTCCTACGAGCAGTACTTC,CASSQEYPGVSYEQYF
TRBV29-1,few,TRBJ2-5,-,TGCAGCGTTGAAGATTTAGAAGGGGAGGCTCAAGAGACCCAGTACTTC,CSVEDLEGEAQETQYF
TRBV25-1,-,TRBJ1-1,-,TGTGCCAGCACGGCGCGGGGTTGGGGCACTGAAGCTTTCTTT,CASTARGWGTEAFF